A selection of T cell receptor beta chains follows, all from one sample in a study of blood T cell repertoires in COVID-19. Sequencing was performed with immunoSEQ multiplex PCR; in TCRdb, only in-frame clones are kept and a portion is missing. The sample records around 190,000 clones, 85% to 90% being singletons. Source material: PBMCs or T cells enriched from blood (not recorded which). The receptors shown here come from a middle-aged woman in a cohort exposed to, infected with or recovered from COVID-19 (not recorded which). Each CDR3 is given with its conserved first and last residue. Clone size, where shown, is once, few, many, or a class for clones that have expanded.

TRBV27	few	TRBJ2-7	CASRTGGSPLYEQYF
TRBV6-5	once	TRBJ1-3	CASSYGSSGNTIYF
TRBV21-1	few	TRBJ2-7	CASSARLAVFSYEQYF
TRBV7-2	few	TRBJ2-1	CASSLVGSGRDEQFF
TRBV19	NA	TRBJ1-2	CASNNGVSPLYGYTF
TRBV2	NA	TRBJ1-1	CASRASQGANTEAFF
TRBV9	NA	TRBJ2-7	CAFKERIGHEQYF
TRBV30	NA	TRBJ1-2	CAWSVQGFIENGYTF
TRBV7-6	NA	TRBJ2-3	CASSLLAGQSTDTQYF
TRBV4-1	NA	TRBJ1-6	CASSPPGKGNSPLHF
TRBV3-1/TRBV3-2	NA	TRBJ2-7	CASSPGTGNYEQYF
TRBV11-2	few	TRBJ1-1	CASSLAGGNTEAFF